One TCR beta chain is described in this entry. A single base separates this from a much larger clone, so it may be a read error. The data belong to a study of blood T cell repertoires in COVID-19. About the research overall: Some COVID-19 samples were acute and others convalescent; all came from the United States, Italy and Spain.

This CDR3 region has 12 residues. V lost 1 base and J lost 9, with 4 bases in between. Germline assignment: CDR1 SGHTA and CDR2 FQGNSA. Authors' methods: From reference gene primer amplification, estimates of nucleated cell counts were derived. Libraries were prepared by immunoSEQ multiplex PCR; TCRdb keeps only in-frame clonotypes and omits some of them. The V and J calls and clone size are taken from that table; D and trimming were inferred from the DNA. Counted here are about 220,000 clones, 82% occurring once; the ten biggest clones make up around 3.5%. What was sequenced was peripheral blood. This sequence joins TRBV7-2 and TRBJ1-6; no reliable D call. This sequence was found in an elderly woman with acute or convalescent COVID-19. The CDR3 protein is CASSLERSPLHF. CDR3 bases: TGTGCCAGCAGCTTAGAGCGTTCACCCCTCCACTTT.